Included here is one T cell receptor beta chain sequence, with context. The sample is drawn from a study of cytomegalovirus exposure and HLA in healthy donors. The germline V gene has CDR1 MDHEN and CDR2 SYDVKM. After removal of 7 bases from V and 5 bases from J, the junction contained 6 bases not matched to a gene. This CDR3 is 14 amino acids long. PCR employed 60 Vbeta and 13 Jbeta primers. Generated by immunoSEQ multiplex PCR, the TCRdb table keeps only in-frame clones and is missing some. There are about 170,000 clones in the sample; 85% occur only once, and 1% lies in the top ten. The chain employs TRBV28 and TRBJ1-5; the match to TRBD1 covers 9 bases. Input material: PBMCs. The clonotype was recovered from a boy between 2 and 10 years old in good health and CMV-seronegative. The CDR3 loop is CASKMTGGHQPQHF. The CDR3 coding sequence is TGTGCCAGCAAGATGACAGGGGGGCATCAGCCCCAGCATTTT.